Below are 9 T cell receptor beta chains sequenced from a single sample in a study of response to subunit inactivated influenza vaccine. TCRdb reanalysed the RT-PCR reads using MiXCR and keeps one entry per CDR3 protein. The sample includes some 850,000 distinct CDR3 sequences, around 20% seen only once; the top ten take 9.5% to 13%. The specimen comprised PBMCs from blood, sampled approximately 5 days after vaccination. The receptor set was obtained from a man aged 50 or older who received an inactivated influenza vaccine.

The chain uses TRBV5-4 and TRBJ1-6; 8 positions match TRBD1. This CDR3 spans 16 amino acids. CDR1 is SGHNT, CDR2 YYREEE, per germline (reference sequence). V shed 4 bases and J 9 bases; nucleotides not matched to a gene: 12. This CDR3 is CASSREQGGSSSPLHF. CDR3 nucleotide sequence: TGTGCCAGCAGCAGAGAACAGGGGGGCTCGAGTTCACCCCTCCACTTT.

The chain recombines TRBV5-1 with TRBJ2-5; D is undetermined. V lost 4 bases, J lost 5 bases, and 15 bases lay in between. The CDR3 contains 14 residues. CDR1 and CDR2 from the germline V gene are SGHRS and YFSETQ. CDR3 DNA: TGCGCCAGCAGCCTGGTGCGAGGATCGGAGACCCAGTACTTC. Its translation: CASSLVRGSETQYF.

The V and J genes are TRBV7-9 and TRBJ2-7; D remains ambiguous. V was pared by 5 bases and J by 4 bases, with 9 bases between. Germline CDR1 reads SEHNR; CDR2 reads FQNEAQ (reference sequence). This CDR3 comprises 12 residues. CDR3 protein: CASSPRMYEQYF. CDR3 DNA: TGTGCCAGCAGCCCCAGGATGTACGAGCAGTACTTC.

The chain links TRBV9 to TRBJ2-2, with TRBD2 as a possible D gene (6 bases). Germline V gives CDR1 SGDLS, CDR2 YYNGEE. The CDR3 has 16 residues. With 1 base removed from V and 2 bases from J, the gap between germline ends came to 12 bases. CDR3 region: CASSVRSGLNTGELFF. CDR3 in DNA: TGTGCCAGCAGCGTAAGGTCAGGACTAAACACCGGGGAGCTGTTTTTT.

This clonotype was detected a few times. The chain combines TRBV7-9 with TRBJ2-1; D unclear. This CDR3 has 14 amino acids. Germline V gives CDR1 SEHNR, CDR2 FQNEAQ (reference sequence). V dropped 0 bases and J dropped 4 bases, with 7 bases sitting between them. CDR3 bases: TGTGCCAGCAGCTTAGCGGTCACATACAATGAGCAGTTCTTC. This codes for CASSLAVTYNEQFF.

This clonotype came up a few times. The chain employs TRBV29-1 and TRBJ2-3; 7 bases map to TRBD2. Germline-derived CDR1 and CDR2 are SQVTM and ANQGSEA. The CDR3 totals 17 residues. The ends lost 6 bases at V and 0 bases at J; junction bases unmatched: 15. The CDR3 here is CSVTGPREYGSTDTQYF. The CDR3 DNA reads TGCAGCGTCACCGGGCCGCGGGAGTACGGGAGCACAGATACGCAGTATTTT.

This clonotype was detected only a few times. J is TRBJ2-3 and V is TRBV4-2, with 8 bases that match TRBD2. V was pared by 1 base and J by 12 bases, with 15 bases of the junction left unmatched. CDR1 and CDR2 from the germline V gene are LGHNA and YNFKEQ. The CDR3 has 16 amino acids. CDR3 nucleotide sequence: TGTGCCAGCAGCCAAGCAGCCCGGGTTAGCGGGAAGGAACAGTATTTT. It codes for CASSQAARVSGKEQYF.

This clonotype was found a few times. As DNA, the CDR3 is TGTGCCAGCAGCTCGACCTACAGAGACGAGCAGTACTTC. It is translated as CASSSTYRDEQYF. The rearrangement links TRBV7-2 to TRBJ2-7; D is uncertain. Trimming took off 4 bases at V and 5 bases at J, with 12 bases between the two ends. This CDR3 is built from 13 residues. Per the germline V gene, CDR1 is SGHTA and CDR2 is FQGNSA.

This clonotype occurred a few times. The rearrangement links TRBV29-1 to TRBJ2-2, with a tentative D call TRBD1 (5 bases). The CDR3 sequence is 14 residues long. V lost 5 bases, J lost 3 bases, and 13 bases lay in between. In germline, CDR1 is SQVTM, CDR2 ANQGSEA. CDR3: CSVSRVADTGELFF. The CDR3, as DNA: TGCAGCGTTTCCAGGGTGGCAGACACCGGGGAGCTGTTTTTT.